This T cell receptor beta chain was found in a study of metastatic and nonmetastatic thyroid tumors. TCRdb used MiXCR to call clones anew from the PCR reads. The sample records 30,000 to 35,000 clones, about a sixth being singletons. In this sample, this clone turned up many times. Nobody among the patients had been given any treatment before thyroid surgery. This TCR came from a female donor with papillary thyroid cancer or a benign thyroid nodule (not recorded which). Some clones in this sample may be carry-over from other donors' samples. Material: blood.

The CDR3 nucleotides are TGTGCCAGCAGCGCCCACAGGGTATTCGGTGAAGCTTTCTTT. Protein product: CASSAHRVFGEAFF. This chain joins TRBV11-3 and TRBJ1-1, with TRBD1 as a possible D gene (6 bases). The V and J ends lost 5 bases and 7 bases respectively, with 17 bases between them. Germline assignment: CDR1 SGHNT and CDR2 YENEEA. The CDR3 runs 14 residues.